This is a list of T cell receptor beta chains from one sample in a study of T cells in localized non-small cell lung cancer. Only in-frame clones appear in the TCRdb table, and some are missing; sequencing was by immunoSEQ multiplex PCR. Of more than 50,000 clones listed, about four fifths are singletons. Here the sequenced sample was peripheral blood, taken before any cancer treatment. Source of these receptors: a female donor aged 60 or older with stage II squamous cell lung carcinoma. Both conserved end residues are part of each CDR3. Each record gives: J gene, D gene, V gene, clone size, CDR3 protein, CDR3 DNA. D genes are given only for firm matches. A row's size may be missing; if present it is once, few, many or a size class.

j_gene: TRBJ2-7; d_gene: -; v_gene: TRBV5-4; abundance: -; CDR3aa: CASGVWGYEQYF; CDR3nt: TGTGCCAGCGGGGTGTGGGGGTACGAGCAGTACTTC
j_gene: TRBJ2-5; d_gene: -; v_gene: TRBV2; abundance: -; CDR3aa: CASSEAAGKGGTQYF; CDR3nt: TGTGCCAGCAGTGAAGCGGCGGGCAAGGGGGGGACCCAGTACTTC
j_gene: TRBJ2-3; d_gene: -; v_gene: TRBV6-1; abundance: -; CDR3aa: CASSLDRGGADTQYF; CDR3nt: TGTGCCAGCAGCCTCGACAGGGGAGGGGCAGATACGCAGTATTTT
j_gene: TRBJ1-4; d_gene: TRBD1; v_gene: TRBV12-5; abundance: -; CDR3aa: CASGITGGSQKLFF; CDR3nt: TGTGCTAGTGGGATTACAGGGGGCTCACAAAAACTGTTTTTT
j_gene: TRBJ2-7; d_gene: -; v_gene: TRBV27; abundance: -; CDR3aa: CASSFVAGIQEQYF; CDR3nt: TGTGCCAGCAGTTTTGTGGCAGGGATACAAGAGCAGTACTTC
j_gene: TRBJ2-5; d_gene: -; v_gene: TRBV20-1; abundance: -; CDR3aa: CSALLGETQYF; CDR3nt: TGCAGTGCGCTGCTCGGGGAGACCCAGTACTTC
j_gene: TRBJ1-1; d_gene: -; v_gene: TRBV10-3; abundance: -; CDR3aa: CAISAGVTEAFF; CDR3nt: TGTGCCATCAGTGCGGGGGTCACTGAAGCTTTCTTT
j_gene: TRBJ2-5; d_gene: TRBD2; v_gene: TRBV5-6; abundance: -; CDR3aa: CASSLQRGGMETQYF; CDR3nt: TGTGCCAGCAGCTTACAGCGGGGGGGGATGGAGACCCAGTACTTC
j_gene: TRBJ2-7; d_gene: TRBD1; v_gene: TRBV5-6; abundance: -; CDR3aa: CASSPRGDRAYEQYF; CDR3nt: TGTGCCAGCAGCCCCCGCGGGGACAGGGCCTACGAGCAGTACTTC
j_gene: TRBJ1-1; d_gene: -; v_gene: TRBV30; abundance: -; CDR3aa: CAWNSPSTEAFF; CDR3nt: TGTGCCTGGAACAGTCCGAGCACTGAAGCTTTCTTT
j_gene: TRBJ1-1; d_gene: -; v_gene: TRBV5-6; abundance: few; CDR3aa: CASGSVESWGNTEAFF; CDR3nt: TGTGCCAGCGGCTCGGTGGAAAGCTGGGGGAACACTGAAGCTTTCTTT
j_gene: TRBJ1-1; d_gene: -; v_gene: TRBV6-5; abundance: -; CDR3aa: CASSSAGLGATEAFF; CDR3nt: TGTGCCAGCAGTTCAGCGGGACTGGGGGCCACTGAAGCTTTCTTT
j_gene: TRBJ2-1; d_gene: -; v_gene: TRBV6-6; abundance: -; CDR3aa: CATIRGSEQFF; CDR3nt: TGTGCCACGATAAGGGGGAGTGAGCAGTTCTTC
j_gene: TRBJ1-3; d_gene: -; v_gene: TRBV27; abundance: -; CDR3aa: CASSFPPLPRLINSGNTIYF; CDR3nt: TGTGCCAGCAGTTTCCCTCCCCTCCCACGACTGATCAACTCTGGAAACACCATATATTTT
j_gene: TRBJ1-1; d_gene: -; v_gene: TRBV11-3; abundance: -; CDR3aa: CASSLQGNTEAFF; CDR3nt: TGTGCCAGCAGTCTACAAGGGAACACTGAAGCTTTCTTT
j_gene: TRBJ1-1; d_gene: -; v_gene: TRBV7-2; abundance: once; CDR3aa: CASSLRALNTEAFF; CDR3nt: TGTGCCAGCAGCTTAAGGGCACTGAACACTGAAGCTTTCTTT
j_gene: TRBJ2-1; d_gene: -; v_gene: TRBV7-2; abundance: few; CDR3aa: CASTPWAPGRAYNEQFF; CDR3nt: TGTGCCAGCACCCCCTGGGCCCCAGGAAGAGCTTACAATGAGCAGTTCTTC
j_gene: TRBJ1-2; d_gene: -; v_gene: TRBV19; abundance: -; CDR3aa: CASSLFPGLYGYTF; CDR3nt: TGTGCCAGTAGTTTGTTCCCGGGACTTTATGGCTACACCTTC
j_gene: TRBJ2-7; d_gene: -; v_gene: TRBV11-2; abundance: -; CDR3aa: CASSYSKGGNEQYF; CDR3nt: TGTGCCAGCAGCTATAGTAAAGGGGGTAACGAGCAGTACTTC
j_gene: TRBJ1-4; d_gene: -; v_gene: TRBV14; abundance: -; CDR3aa: CASSPAGKGEKLFF; CDR3nt: TGTGCCAGCTCGCCGGCAGGGAAAGGTGAAAAACTGTTTTTT
j_gene: TRBJ1-5; d_gene: TRBD1; v_gene: TRBV10-1; abundance: -; CDR3aa: CASRGTGEENQPQHF; CDR3nt: TGCGCCAGCAGGGGGACAGGGGAGGAGAATCAGCCCCAGCATTTT
j_gene: TRBJ1-2; d_gene: TRBD1; v_gene: TRBV5-6; abundance: -; CDR3aa: CASSFTRTGGSVDGYTF; CDR3nt: TGTGCCAGCAGCTTTACTAGGACAGGGGGTTCGGTGGACGGCTACACCTTC
j_gene: TRBJ2-5; d_gene: -; v_gene: TRBV11-2; abundance: once; CDR3aa: CASSPGNYFQETQYF; CDR3nt: TGTGCCAGCAGCCCCGGCAACTATTTCCAAGAGACCCAGTACTTC
j_gene: TRBJ2-2; d_gene: -; v_gene: TRBV7-2; abundance: -; CDR3aa: CASSLQWGLPGELFF; CDR3nt: TGTGCCAGCAGCTTACAATGGGGTCTGCCCGGGGAGCTGTTTTTT
j_gene: TRBJ2-5; d_gene: TRBD2; v_gene: TRBV19; abundance: -; CDR3aa: CASSIYVGRGTQYF; CDR3nt: TGTGCCAGTAGTATTTATGTTGGGAGGGGGACCCAGTACTTC
j_gene: TRBJ2-1; d_gene: TRBD2; v_gene: TRBV11-3; abundance: -; CDR3aa: CASSLELAGPGNEQFF; CDR3nt: TGTGCCAGCAGCTTAGAGCTAGCGGGTCCCGGGAATGAGCAGTTCTTC
j_gene: TRBJ1-5; d_gene: -; v_gene: TRBV5-4; abundance: -; CDR3aa: CASSAGGQGNQPQHF; CDR3nt: TGTGCCAGCAGCGCCGGGGGGCAGGGCAATCAGCCCCAGCATTTT
j_gene: TRBJ2-7; d_gene: -; v_gene: TRBV6-6; abundance: medium-sized; CDR3aa: CASDAAGTHEQYF; CDR3nt: TGTGCCAGCGATGCAGCGGGCACCCACGAGCAGTACTTC
j_gene: TRBJ2-7; d_gene: -; v_gene: TRBV2; abundance: -; CDR3aa: CASSWTADVSEQYF; CDR3nt: TGTGCCAGCTCCTGGACAGCGGACGTCTCCGAGCAGTACTTC
j_gene: TRBJ2-7; d_gene: -; v_gene: TRBV18; abundance: -; CDR3aa: CASSLRDASTGRQYF; CDR3nt: TGTGCCAGCTCGCTCCGGGACGCCAGCACGGGTCGGCAGTACTTC
j_gene: TRBJ1-1; d_gene: -; v_gene: TRBV19; abundance: few; CDR3aa: CASSINRGAEAFF; CDR3nt: TGTGCCAGTAGTATTAACCGGGGGGCTGAAGCTTTCTTT
j_gene: TRBJ1-5; d_gene: TRBD1; v_gene: TRBV6-5; abundance: -; CDR3aa: CASRSDRSRPQHF; CDR3nt: TGTGCCAGCAGATCGGACAGGTCTCGGCCCCAGCATTTT
j_gene: TRBJ1-1; d_gene: -; v_gene: TRBV6-6; abundance: few; CDR3aa: CASSPKRPPMESKAFF; CDR3nt: TGTGCCAGCAGCCCAAAACGGCCGCCGATGGAATCGAAAGCTTTCTTT
j_gene: TRBJ1-5; d_gene: -; v_gene: TRBV27; abundance: -; CDR3aa: CASSVYRDQPQHF; CDR3nt: TGTGCCAGCAGTGTATACAGGGATCAGCCCCAGCATTTT
j_gene: TRBJ1-1; d_gene: -; v_gene: TRBV5-4; abundance: -; CDR3aa: CASSFDGNTEAFF; CDR3nt: TGTGCCAGCAGCTTCGACGGCAACACTGAAGCTTTCTTT
j_gene: TRBJ2-5; d_gene: TRBD2; v_gene: TRBV27; abundance: -; CDR3aa: CASGRLAGGPGETQYF; CDR3nt: TGTGCCAGCGGACGACTAGCGGGGGGGCCAGGAGAGACCCAGTACTTC
j_gene: TRBJ1-1; d_gene: -; v_gene: TRBV23-1; abundance: -; CDR3aa: CASSQSGHMNTEAFF; CDR3nt: TGCGCCAGCAGTCAATCGGGGCACATGAACACTGAAGCTTTCTTT
j_gene: TRBJ1-2; d_gene: TRBD1; v_gene: TRBV19; abundance: -; CDR3aa: CASSIVGTVGSTGYTF; CDR3nt: TGTGCCAGTAGTATAGTGGGGACAGTAGGTTCCACTGGCTACACCTTC
j_gene: TRBJ1-4; d_gene: TRBD1; v_gene: TRBV6-6; abundance: -; CDR3aa: CASNSQGAGEKLFF; CDR3nt: TGTGCCAGCAACTCACAGGGGGCGGGTGAAAAACTGTTTTTT
j_gene: TRBJ1-1; d_gene: -; v_gene: TRBV28; abundance: few; CDR3aa: CASSFISGTEAFF; CDR3nt: TGTGCCAGCAGTTTTATCTCTGGCACTGAAGCTTTCTTT
j_gene: TRBJ1-2; d_gene: -; v_gene: TRBV5-8; abundance: -; CDR3aa: CASSSGTEANYGYTF; CDR3nt: TGTGCCAGCAGCTCCGGGACGGAGGCTAACTATGGCTACACCTTC
j_gene: TRBJ2-6; d_gene: -; v_gene: TRBV7-9; abundance: -; CDR3aa: CASSLAESVAGANVLTF; CDR3nt: TGTGCCAGCAGCTTAGCCGAGAGTGTCGCTGGGGCCAACGTCCTGACTTTC
j_gene: TRBJ2-3; d_gene: -; v_gene: TRBV5-4; abundance: -; CDR3aa: CASSFLASMGTDTQYF; CDR3nt: TGTGCCAGCAGCTTTCTAGCGTCTATGGGCACAGATACGCAGTATTTT
j_gene: TRBJ2-5; d_gene: -; v_gene: TRBV5-1; abundance: -; CDR3aa: CASSLVPGRQETQYF; CDR3nt: TGCGCCAGCAGCTTGGTTCCAGGGCGCCAAGAGACCCAGTACTTC
j_gene: TRBJ1-2; d_gene: TRBD1; v_gene: TRBV5-1; abundance: -; CDR3aa: CASRVTPTGGTGYGYTF; CDR3nt: TGCGCCAGCAGGGTAACTCCGACAGGGGGCACTGGTTATGGCTACACCTTC